The 4 T cell receptor beta chains reported below all come from one sample, sequenced in a study of post-analysis software for immune sequencing data. Study observations and caveats: Comparison of patients with controls showed five TRBV segments more frequent in patients, TRBV5-6, TRBV5-1 and TRBV20-1 among them.

No antigen is known for these receptors. TCR beta cDNA libraries had unique molecular identifiers. TCRdb re-called the PCR reads through MiXCR, storing one row per CDR3 protein. The table shows roughly 600,000 distinct CDR3 sequences, with 44% occurring only once. The sequenced sample was blood. All receptors come from a girl under 18 with multiple sclerosis.

This clonotype came up a few times. This rearrangement joins TRBV11-1 to TRBJ2-3, with D perhaps TRBD2 (6 bases). Germline CDR1 reads SGHAT; CDR2 reads FQDESV (reference sequence). The CDR3 runs 14 residues. The V gene lost 5 bases and the J gene lost 4 bases, with 13 bases spanning the gap. The CDR3 spells CASSAGSVADTQYF. The CDR3 DNA reads TGTGCCAGCAGCGCGGGGTCCGTCGCAGATACGCAGTATTTT. The full variable domain, with the rest looked up from reference TRBV11-1 and TRBJ2-3, is EAEVAQSPRYKITEKSQAVAFWCDPISGHATLYWYRQILGQGPELLVQFQDESVVDDSQLPKDRFSAERLKGVDSTLKIQPAELGDSAMYLCASSAGSVADTQYFGPGTRLTVL.

This clonotype has only a few counts. DNA for the CDR3: TGTGCCAGCAGCGGGGACTTTTCCTACAATGAGCAGTTCTTC. This gives the protein CASSGDFSYNEQFF. V usage is TRBV11-2 and J usage is TRBJ2-1; possibly TRBD2 for D (6 bases). Trimming cost V 5 bases and J 1 base, with 9 bases left between them. Germline V CDR1 and CDR2: SGHAT, FQNNGV. This CDR3 has 14 residues.

The chain recombines TRBV6-5 with TRBJ1-1, with unresolved D. This CDR3 region has 16 residues. Germline loops: CDR1 MNHEY, CDR2 SVGAGI. The V end was cut by 2 bases, the J end by 0 bases, with 13 bases between. CDR3 sequence reads: CASSYGSQTMNTEAFF. The CDR3 DNA reads TGTGCCAGCAGTTACGGTTCGCAGACTATGAACACTGAAGCTTTCTTT.

This clonotype was found a few times. The chain couples TRBV30 to TRBJ1-5; 9 bases match TRBD1. CDR1 is GTSNPN and CDR2 is SVGIG in the germline V gene (reference sequence). V was pared by 1 base and J by 7 bases, with 11 bases of the junction left unmatched. The CDR3 is 16 amino acids. The CDR3 DNA reads as TGTGCCTGGAGTGCCGAGCCGGGACAGGGAAAACAGCCCCAGCATTTT. Its protein product is CAWSAEPGQGKQPQHF.